These 25 T cell receptor beta chains originate from one sample sequenced in a study of cytomegalovirus exposure and HLA in healthy donors. Both 60 Vbeta primers and 13 Jbeta primers went into the PCR. Method: immunoSEQ multiplex PCR; TCRdb's copy keeps in-frame clones and lacks some. Of approximately 40,000 clones in the sample, about 80% were seen once. What was sequenced was PBMCs. These receptor sequences come from a woman under 30 in good health and CMV-seropositive.

This sequence joins TRBV6-1 and TRBJ1-5; 8 nucleotides line up with TRBD1. Germline V gene sequence: CDR1 MNHNS, CDR2 SASEGT. V lost 8 bases, J lost 4 bases, and 7 bases stayed unmatched. The CDR3 is made up of 14 amino acids. Here the CDR3 reads CASLGQGKNQPQHF. CDR3 sequence (DNA): TGTGCCAGCCTCGGACAGGGTAAGAATCAGCCCCAGCATTTT.

The rearrangement joins TRBV4-3 to TRBJ2-7, with 10 positions matching TRBD1. The CDR3 covers 16 residues. Germline values: CDR1 LGHNA, CDR2 YSLEER. V gave up 0 bases and J gave up 3 bases; unmatched junction bases: 5. Here the CDR3 DNA reads TGCGCCAGCAGCCAAGATAGGGGGACAGGGGTCTACGAGCAGTACTTC. Amino acid sequence: CASSQDRGTGVYEQYF.

V and J are TRBV7-2 and TRBJ2-1, with 8 bases fitting TRBD2. Germline-derived CDR1 and CDR2 are SGHTA and FQGNSA. CDR3 length: 15 residues. V lost 1 base, J lost 6 bases, and 5 bases stayed unmatched. The DNA for the CDR3 is TGTGCCAGCAGCTTAGACGGGACTAGTAGCAATGAGCAGTTCTTC. It is translated as CASSLDGTSSNEQFF.

V gene TRBV7-9 combines with J gene TRBJ2-3, with TRBD2 matching 11 bases. Per the germline V gene, CDR1 is SEHNR and CDR2 is FQNEAQ (reference sequence). V lost 4 bases and J lost 6; bases outside the gene matches: 12. CDR3 size: 17 residues. CDR3 coding DNA: TGTGCCAGCAGCTCCGGGACAGGGCGACTAGCGGGGGATACGCAGTATTTT. It translates to CASSSGTGRLAGDTQYF.

J is TRBJ1-1 and V is TRBV30, with TRBD1 as a possible D gene (6 bases). V dropped 2 bases and J dropped 1 base, with 8 bases sitting between them. The CDR3 extends over 13 amino acids. The germline gives CDR1 GTSNPN, CDR2 SVGIG (reference sequence). CDR3 protein: CAWSWGQNTEAFF. CDR3 nucleotides: TGTGCCTGGAGTTGGGGGCAGAACACTGAAGCTTTCTTT. Full variable domain (rest looked up from reference TRBV30 and TRBJ1-1): SQTIHQWPATLVQPVGSPLSLECTVEGTSNPNLYWYRQAAGRGLQLLFYSVGIGQISSEVPQNLSASRPQDRQFILSSKKLLLSDSGFYLCAWSWGQNTEAFFGQGTRLTVV.

The chain employs TRBV28 and TRBJ1-3; the match to TRBD1 covers 8 bases. This CDR3 spans 17 amino acids. Germline V gene lookup returns CDR1 MDHEN and CDR2 SYDVKM. J gave up 0 bases and V 7 bases, and 11 bases lay outside the gene matches. DNA of the CDR3: TGTGCCAGCAAATACGGCCGGACAGGGAGCTCTGGAAACACCATATATTTT. Translated, it gives CASKYGRTGSSGNTIYF. The entire variable domain, with the rest obtained from reference TRBV28 and TRBJ1-3, is as follows: DVKVTQSSRYLVKRTGEKVFLECVQDMDHENMFWYRQDPGLGLRLIYFSYDVKMKEKGDIPEGYSVSREKKERFSLILESASTNQTSMYLCASKYGRTGSSGNTIYFGEGSWLTVV.

This clone has only a few counts. The chain uses TRBV15 and TRBJ2-7, with 7 bases lining up with TRBD2. Trimming took 1 base from V and 2 from J; bases not matched to a gene: 8. The CDR3 has 16 amino acids. The germline V gene encodes CDR1 LNHNV and CDR2 YYDKDF (reference sequence). CDR3 region: CATSRGQRDGAYEQYF. CDR3 sequence (DNA): TGTGCCACCAGCAGAGGTCAGCGGGACGGCGCCTACGAGCAGTACTTC.

This clone was observed a handful of times. The chain employs TRBV28 and TRBJ2-7, with 10 nucleotides matching TRBD2. V gave up 5 bases and J gave up 4 bases; unmatched junction bases: 8. The CDR3 totals 15 residues. Germline V gives CDR1 MDHEN, CDR2 SYDVKM. This chain's CDR3 is CASSGPAGGFYEQYF. CDR3 DNA: TGTGCCAGCAGTGGCCCAGCGGGAGGGTTTTACGAGCAGTACTTC. Full variable domain (outside the CDR3, taken from reference TRBV28 and TRBJ2-7): DVKVTQSSRYLVKRTGEKVFLECVQDMDHENMFWYRQDPGLGLRLIYFSYDVKMKEKGDIPEGYSVSREKKERFSLILESASTNQTSMYLCASSGPAGGFYEQYFGPGTRLTVT.

The chain carries TRBV7-9 and TRBJ1-2; perhaps TRBD1 as D (5 bases). This CDR3 has 14 residues. CDR1 is SEHNR and CDR2 is FQNEAQ in the germline V gene (reference sequence). Trimming took 5 bases from V and 6 from J, leaving 16 bases between them. The CDR3 here is CASSHGGGSDGYTF. The CDR3 bases are TGTGCCAGCAGCCACGGGGGAGGATCCGATGGCTACACCTTC. The full variable domain, in which reference TRBV7-9 and TRBJ1-2 provide the parts outside the CDR3, is DTGVSQNPRHKITKRGQNVTFRCDPISEHNRLYWYRQTLGQGPEFLTYFQNEAQLEKSRLLSDRFSAERPKGSFSTLEIQRTEQGDSAMYLCASSHGGGSDGYTFGSGTRLTVV.

The J gene is TRBJ1-1, the V gene TRBV6-5; D gene ambiguous. CDR1 MNHEY and CDR2 SVGAGI come from the germline V gene. The CDR3 extends over 13 amino acids. Trimming took 6 bases from V and 4 from J, leaving 12 bases between them. This chain's CDR3 is CASRSQVVTEAFF. Here the CDR3 DNA reads TGTGCCAGCAGGTCCCAGGTGGTCACTGAAGCTTTCTTT.

The chain recombines TRBV6-1 with TRBJ2-7; 10 nucleotides match TRBD2. Germline CDR1 is MNHNS and CDR2 is SASEGT. Trimming cost V 3 bases and J 0 bases; bases outside gene matches: 5. The CDR3 is made up of 16 amino acids. The CDR3 DNA reads as TGTGCCAGCAGTGATACTAGCGGGGACTTCTCCTACGAGCAGTACTTC. Translating gives CASSDTSGDFSYEQYF.

The rearrangement links TRBV7-9 to TRBJ2-5; D is unresolved. Looked up from germline, CDR1 is SEHNR and CDR2 is FQNEAQ (reference sequence). The CDR3 spans 15 residues. The V gene lost 2 bases and the J gene lost 5 bases, with 15 bases spanning the gap. The CDR3, as DNA: TGTGCCAGCAGCTTATCCCCCCAGAAGTTTGAGACCCAGTACTTC. As protein: CASSLSPQKFETQYF.

The chain employs TRBV4-2 and TRBJ2-5; 8 bases are shared with TRBD2. The CDR3 extends over 16 amino acids. J gave up 0 bases and V 1 base, and 4 bases lay outside the gene matches. Germline V gene sequence: CDR1 LGHNA, CDR2 YNFKEQ. Written as DNA, the CDR3 is TGTGCCAGCAGCCAAGGAAGCGGGGGTTACCAAGAGACCCAGTACTTC. This translates into CASSQGSGGYQETQYF.

The V and J genes are TRBV4-1 and TRBJ1-2; D remains unclear. This CDR3 is 12 amino acids long. CDR1 is MGHRA, CDR2 YSYEKL, per germline. Trimming stripped 0 bases from V and 4 bases from J, with 3 bases between. As DNA, the CDR3 is TGCGCCAGCAGCCAAGACAGCTATGGCTACACCTTC. Translated: CASSQDSYGYTF.

In nucleotides, the CDR3 is TGTGCCAGCAGCGTAGGGACTAGCGGGGGTCGAGAGACCCAGTACTTC. This encodes CASSVGTSGGRETQYF. The V gene is TRBV9, the J gene TRBJ2-5, with TRBD2 matching 13 bases. The CDR3 extends over 16 amino acids. Unmatched junction bases numbered 3, after V lost 0 bases and J lost 4 bases. Germline assignment: CDR1 SGDLS and CDR2 YYNGEE. Full variable domain (outside the CDR3, taken from reference TRBV9 and TRBJ2-5): DSGVTQTPKHLITATGQRVTLRCSPRSGDLSVYWYQQSLDQGLQFLIQYYNGEERAKGNILERFSAQQFPDLHSELNLSSLELGDSALYFCASSVGTSGGRETQYFGPGTRLLVL.

The genes are TRBV13 and TRBJ2-5; the match to TRBD2 covers 11 bases. From germline, CDR1 is PRHDT and CDR2 FYEKMQ (reference sequence). The CDR3 covers 18 residues. Unmatched junction bases numbered 20, after V lost 6 bases and J lost 8 bases. The CDR3 nucleotides read TGTGCCAGCAGGCCATCCACAGGGATTCCGACTAGCGGGAATACCCAGTACTTC. This gives the protein CASRPSTGIPTSGNTQYF.

The chain joins TRBV28 to TRBJ2-7, with a weak D call TRBD2 (6 bases). There are 14 residues in the CDR3. The V end was cut by 6 bases, the J end by 2 bases, with 14 bases between. Germline loops: CDR1 MDHEN, CDR2 SYDVKM. The CDR3 DNA is TGTGCCAGCAGAGCCGGGACTGCTGCCTACGAGCAGTACTTC. Its protein is CASRAGTAAYEQYF.

The chain recombines TRBV4-3 with TRBJ2-1, with no clear D. V shed 6 bases and J shed 5 bases, with 23 bases lying between them. CDR3 length: 17 residues. Germline CDR1 LGHNA, CDR2 YSLEER. DNA of the CDR3: TGCGCCAGCAGTCGAAGTATCAGCGCATTAACACACAATGAGCAGTTCTTC. It codes for CASSRSISALTHNEQFF.

There are a few counts of this clone. This chain connects TRBV4-3 to TRBJ2-5; the match to TRBD2 covers 8 bases. The CDR3 extends over 15 amino acids. Germline CDR1 is LGHNA and CDR2 is YSLEER. V shed 3 bases and J 4 bases; nucleotides not matched to a gene: 7. CDR3 in amino acids: CASSQGVAGRETQYF. The CDR3 DNA follows: TGCGCCAGCAGCCAGGGAGTAGCGGGGAGAGAGACCCAGTACTTC.

The chain combines TRBV4-2 with TRBJ1-2; perhaps TRBD1 as D (5 bases). Germline V lookup: CDR1 LGHNA, CDR2 YNFKEQ. This CDR3 is 16 amino acids long. Deletions cut 0 bases from V and 1 base from J, with 12 bases between. The CDR3 nucleotides read TGTGCCAGCAGCCAAGACGTTGGGGGGATTAACTATGGCTACACCTTC. It yields the protein CASSQDVGGINYGYTF.

This chain uses TRBV27 with TRBJ2-1; perhaps TRBD1 as D (6 bases). The CDR3 has 18 residues. Germline V gives CDR1 MNHEY, CDR2 SMNVEV (reference sequence). The ends were cut back, 5 bases at V and 1 base at J, with 21 bases in the middle. As DNA, the CDR3 is TGTGCCAGCAGTCCAAAGGCAGGGCCGAGGGGGTCCTACAATGAGCAGTTCTTC. Amino acid sequence: CASSPKAGPRGSYNEQFF.

The chain combines TRBV18 with TRBJ1-1, with a weak D call TRBD1 (5 bases). With 3 bases removed from V and 6 bases from J, the gap between germline ends came to 14 bases. Germline-derived CDR1 and CDR2 are KGHSH and LQKENI. This CDR3 has 14 amino acids. The CDR3 DNA reads as TGTGCCAGCTCACCGGAGGGGAGGGGATCTGAAGCTTTCTTT. It codes for CASSPEGRGSEAFF.

The V call is TRBV11-2, the J call TRBJ2-3; 10 bases align to TRBD2. Per the germline V gene, CDR1 is SGHAT and CDR2 is FQNNGV. CDR3 size: 16 residues. The J segment lost 0 bases and the V segment lost 3 bases, leaving 3 bases of the junction unmatched. CDR3 in DNA: TGTGCCAGCAGCTTCCAGACTAGCGGGAGCACAGATACGCAGTATTTT. As protein: CASSFQTSGSTDTQYF. The full variable domain, its missing parts supplied by reference TRBV11-2 and TRBJ2-3, is EAGVAQSPRYKIIEKRQSVAFWCNPISGHATLYWYQQILGQGPKLLIQFQNNGVVDDSQLPKDRFSAERLKGVDSTLKIQPAKLEDSAVYLCASSFQTSGSTDTQYFGPGTRLTVL.

In its sample, this clone was seen a few times. The chain joins TRBV27 to TRBJ1-1; 9 nucleotides align to TRBD1. Germline CDR1 and CDR2: MNHEY and SMNVEV (reference sequence). CDR3 size: 13 residues. Trimming at V came to 2 bases and at J to 7 bases, leaving 2 bases not matched to a gene. Here the CDR3 reads CASSLEGQGEAFF. DNA for the CDR3: TGTGCCAGCAGTTTAGAGGGACAGGGTGAAGCTTTCTTT.

The rearrangement links TRBV28 to TRBJ2-7; 8 positions agree with TRBD1. V trimming: 8 bases; J trimming: 10 bases; junction bases outside the gene matches: 16. The CDR3 covers 14 residues. Germline V gives CDR1 MDHEN, CDR2 SYDVKM. DNA of the CDR3: TGTGCCAGCTGGACCCTAATGGACAGGGACCCACAGTACTTC. It translates to CASWTLMDRDPQYF.